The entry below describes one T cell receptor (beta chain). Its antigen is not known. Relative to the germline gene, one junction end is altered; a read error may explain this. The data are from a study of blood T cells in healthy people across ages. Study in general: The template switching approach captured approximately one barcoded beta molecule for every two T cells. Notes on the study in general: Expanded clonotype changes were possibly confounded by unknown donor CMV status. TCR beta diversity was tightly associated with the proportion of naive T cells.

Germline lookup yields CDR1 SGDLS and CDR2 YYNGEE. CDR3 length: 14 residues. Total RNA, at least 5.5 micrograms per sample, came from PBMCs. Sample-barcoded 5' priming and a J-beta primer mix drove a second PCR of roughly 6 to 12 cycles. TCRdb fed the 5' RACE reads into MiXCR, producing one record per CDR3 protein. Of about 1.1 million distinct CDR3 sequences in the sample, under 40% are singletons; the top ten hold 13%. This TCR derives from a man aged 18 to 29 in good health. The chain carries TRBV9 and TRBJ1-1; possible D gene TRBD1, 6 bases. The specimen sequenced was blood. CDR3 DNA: TGTGCCAGCAGCCCTATTAGGGGGGGCACTGAAGTTTTCTTT. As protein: CASSPIRGGTEVFF.